Below are 10 T cell receptor beta chains sequenced from a single sample in a study of vaccination effects on CD4 cells after COVID-19. The protocol was immunoSEQ multiplex PCR, while the TCRdb copy is restricted to in-frame clones and leaves out a portion. The table lists 14,000 or so clones, over 55% of them singletons. No antigen has been assigned to these receptors. Viral peptide pools were used in the ViraFEST assay to expand antigen-specific CD4+ T cells, and sequencing came afterward. Cultured cells yielded isolated CD4+ T cells after roughly 11 days. Participants were vaccinated with two doses of either the BNT162b2 or mRNA-1273 vaccine. The sequences come from CD4+ T cells from PBMCs cultured with SARS-CoV-2 spike peptides, collected after COVID-19 vaccination. The receptors derive from a human donor who received a COVID-19 vaccine.

V gene TRBV5-1 combines with J gene TRBJ1-4; the D is unclear. Germline CDR1 and CDR2: SGHRS and YFSETQ. The V and J ends lost 1 base and 2 bases respectively, with 6 bases between them. This CDR3 has 14 residues. The CDR3 spells CASSLRGTNEKLFF. CDR3 nucleotides: TGCGCCAGCAGCTTGCGTGGCACTAATGAAAAACTGTTTTTT.

This clone was observed once. The CDR3 nucleotides read TGTGCCAGCAGTTTTCAGGGGGCTTATAATTCACCCCTCCACTTT. Residues: CASSFQGAYNSPLHF. The chain combines TRBV27 with TRBJ1-6; 8 bases agree with TRBD1. The germline V gene encodes CDR1 MNHEY and CDR2 SMNVEV (reference sequence). Unmatched junction bases numbered 2, after V lost 3 bases and J lost 4 bases. This CDR3 has 15 amino acids.

By frequency in the sample, this clone is large. The V gene is TRBV27, the J gene TRBJ2-1; D not certain. This CDR3 has 14 amino acids. The V end lost 3 bases, the J end lost 7 bases, and 13 bases lay between the germline ends. Germline V gene sequence: CDR1 MNHEY, CDR2 SMNVEV (reference sequence). This CDR3 is CASSLNAALNEQFF. CDR3 nucleotides: TGTGCCAGCAGTTTGAACGCTGCCCTGAATGAGCAGTTCTTC.

This clone has just a few counts. V is TRBV30 and J is TRBJ1-3; tentative D call: TRBD1 (6 bases). Deletions cut 6 bases from V and 4 bases from J, with 22 bases between. This CDR3 is built from 16 residues. Germline V gives CDR1 GTSNPN, CDR2 SVGIG (reference sequence). Here the CDR3 reads CACLGGRLAGGNTIYF. The DNA of the CDR3 is TGTGCCTGTCTGGGGGGCAGACTGGCGGGAGGAAACACCATATATTTT.

The gene calls are TRBV23-1 and TRBJ1-3; D uncertain. TRBV23-1 is annotated as an ORF whose role is uncertain. The V end was cut by 2 bases, the J end by 0 bases, with 8 bases between. CDR3 length: 15 residues. In DNA form, the CDR3 reads TGCGCCAGCAGTCAAGCCGGCTACTCTGGAAACACCATATATTTT. It is translated as CASSQAGYSGNTIYF.

This clone has only a few counts. The V gene is TRBV11-1, the J gene TRBJ2-7; 9 positions match TRBD1. V lost 7 bases, J lost 4 bases, and 5 bases stayed unmatched. The germline gives CDR1 SGHAT, CDR2 FQDESV (reference sequence). This CDR3 is 13 amino acids long. The CDR3 region has the DNA TGTGCCAGCAACGGACAGGGGTCGTACGAGCAGTACTTC. It encodes CASNGQGSYEQYF.

This rearrangement joins TRBV11-2 to TRBJ2-7, with TRBD2 identical over 10 bases. CDR1 and CDR2 (germline): SGHAT, FQNNGV. The V and J ends lost 3 bases and 1 base, in that order; junction bases with no gene match: 9. CDR3 length equals 17 residues. The CDR3 sequence is CASSFSLAGGYSYEQYF. CDR3 in DNA: TGTGCCAGCAGCTTCTCATTAGCGGGAGGTTATTCCTACGAGCAGTACTTC.

The rearrangement links TRBV9 to TRBJ2-1; 8 bases agree with TRBD2. J was trimmed by 8 bases and V by 0 bases; bases with no gene match: 7. This CDR3 has 15 amino acids. Germline CDR1 is SGDLS and CDR2 is YYNGEE. This CDR3 is CASSVASGSSYEQFF. The CDR3 nucleotides read TGTGCCAGCAGCGTAGCCAGCGGGAGTTCCTATGAGCAGTTCTTC.

V is TRBV19 and J is TRBJ2-3; D might be TRBD1 or TRBD2, each matching 6 bases. V was cut by 7 bases and J by 3 bases, with 14 bases left in between. There are 14 residues in the CDR3. Germline V gene lookup returns CDR1 LNHDA and CDR2 SQIVND (reference sequence). The CDR3 region has the DNA TGTGCCAGTACCTTAAGGGGGGCGACAGATACGCAGTATTTT. Its protein is CASTLRGATDTQYF.

This chain uses TRBV2 with TRBJ2-7; possible D gene TRBD2, 6 bases. Germline assignment: CDR1 SNHLY and CDR2 FYNNEI. This CDR3 is built from 14 residues. The V gene lost 4 bases and the J gene lost 2 bases, with 12 bases spanning the gap. The CDR3 loop is CASSANGGPYEQYF. The DNA of the CDR3 is TGTGCCAGCAGTGCCAACGGGGGACCCTACGAGCAGTACTTC.